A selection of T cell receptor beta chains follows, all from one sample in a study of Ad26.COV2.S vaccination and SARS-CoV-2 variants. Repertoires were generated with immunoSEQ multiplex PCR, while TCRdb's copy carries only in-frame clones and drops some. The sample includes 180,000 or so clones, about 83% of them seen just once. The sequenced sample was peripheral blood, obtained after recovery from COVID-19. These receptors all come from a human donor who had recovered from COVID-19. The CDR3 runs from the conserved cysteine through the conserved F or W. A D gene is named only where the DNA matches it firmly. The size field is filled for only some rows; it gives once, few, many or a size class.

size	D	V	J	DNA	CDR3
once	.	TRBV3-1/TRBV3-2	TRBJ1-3	TGTGCCAGCAGCCTTCTTACGGTCGGAAACACCATATATTTT	CASSLLTVGNTIYF
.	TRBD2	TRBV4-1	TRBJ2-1	TGCGCCAGCAGTCAACCCCGGCTAGCGGGGGGGCGAGTTGAGCAGTTCTTC	CASSQPRLAGGRVEQFF
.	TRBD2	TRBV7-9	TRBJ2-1	TGTGCCAGCACCACGGGGGGAAGCTCCTACAATGAGCAGTTCTTC	CASTTGGSSYNEQFF
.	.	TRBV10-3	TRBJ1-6	TGTGCCATCAGTCCTGGGGATAATTCACCCCTCCACTTT	CAISPGDNSPLHF
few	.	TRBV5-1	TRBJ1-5	TGCGCCAGCAGCTTGGGGGGACACACGGCTGGGCAGCCCCAGCATTTT	CASSLGGHTAGQPQHF
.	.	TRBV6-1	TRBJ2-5	TGTGCCAGCAGTGATCACAGCCACCAAGAGACCCAGTACTTC	CASSDHSHQETQYF
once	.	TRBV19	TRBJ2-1	TGTGCCAGTAGTATAGTTCGGCTGGCACGATACAATGAGCAGTTCTTC	CASSIVRLARYNEQFF
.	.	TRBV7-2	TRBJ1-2	TGTGCCAGCAGCCCTTTATATGGCTACACCTTC	CASSPLYGYTF
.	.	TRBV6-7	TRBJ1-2	TGTGCCAGCAGTACCTGGGGGTATGGCTACACCTTC	CASSTWGYGYTF
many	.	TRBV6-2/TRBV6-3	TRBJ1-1	TGTGCCAGCAGCCTTATCTCCGTGGGATTAAACAAAGCTTTCTTT	CASSLISVGLNKAFF
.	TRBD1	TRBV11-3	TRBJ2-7	TGTGCCAGCAGCTTAGCCTGGACAGGGGCTGGGGAGCAGTACTTC	CASSLAWTGAGEQYF
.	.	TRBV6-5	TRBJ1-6	TGTGCCAGCTCCCAAGTAACAAGGCGGTTTTCACCCCTCCACTTT	CASSQVTRRFSPLHF
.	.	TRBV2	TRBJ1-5	TGTGCCAGCAGTGAGGGCGGCCAGCCCCAGCATTTT	CASSEGGQPQHF
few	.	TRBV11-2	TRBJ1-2	TGTGCCAGCAGCTTAGATACAGGTTTCTATGGCTACACCTTC	CASSLDTGFYGYTF
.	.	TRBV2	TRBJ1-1	TGTGCCAGTGGGGTAGAGAACACTGAAGCTTTCTTT	CASGVENTEAFF
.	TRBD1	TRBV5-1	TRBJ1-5	TGCGCCAGCAGCTCCGACAGGGATCAGCCCCAGCATTTT	CASSSDRDQPQHF
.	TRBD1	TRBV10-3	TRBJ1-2	TGTGCCACCGCGACAGGGGGCCATAACTATGGCTACACCTTC	CATATGGHNYGYTF
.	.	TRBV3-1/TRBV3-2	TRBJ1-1	TGTGCCAGCAGCCGACCCGGGACCCATGGGGCTGAAGCTTTCTTT	CASSRPGTHGAEAFF
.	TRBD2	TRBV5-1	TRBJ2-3	TGCGCCAGCAGCTTTGGACTAGCGGGTGCAGATACGCAGTATTTT	CASSFGLAGADTQYF
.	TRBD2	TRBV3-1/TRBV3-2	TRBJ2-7	TGTGCCAGCAGCCAAGAGGCGGGGGTCCCCTACGAGCAGTACTTC	CASSQEAGVPYEQYF
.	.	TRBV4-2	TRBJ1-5	TGTGCCAGCAGCCAAGATATCGGTCAGCCCCAGCATTTT	CASSQDIGQPQHF
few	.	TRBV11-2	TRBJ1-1	TGTGCCAGCAGCTTAGCTCACATGAACACTGAAGCTTTCTTT	CASSLAHMNTEAFF
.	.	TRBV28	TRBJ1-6	TGTGCCAGCAGTGATACAGGGAGCTCCTATAATTCACCCCTCCACTTT	CASSDTGSSYNSPLHF
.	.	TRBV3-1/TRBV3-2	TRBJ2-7	TGTGCCAGCAGCTACCGGGACGGAGCCTACGAGCAGTACTTC	CASSYRDGAYEQYF
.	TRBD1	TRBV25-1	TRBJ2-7	TGTGCCAGCAGTGAATACGGGACAGGGTCCTACGAGCAGTACTTC	CASSEYGTGSYEQYF
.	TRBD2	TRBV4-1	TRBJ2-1	TGCGCCAGCAGCCAAGAGACGAGGACTAGCGGGTATCAGTTCTTC	CASSQETRTSGYQFF
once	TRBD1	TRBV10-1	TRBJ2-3	TGCGCCACCGGGACAGGGGGCACAGATACGCAGTATTTT	CATGTGGTDTQYF
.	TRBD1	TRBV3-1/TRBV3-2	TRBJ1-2	TGTGCCAGCAGCCAAAGGCTCAGGGGGGACTATGGCTACACCTTC	CASSQRLRGDYGYTF
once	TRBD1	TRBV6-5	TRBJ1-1	TGTGCCAGCAGTTACTCGCACAGGGGTGGTACTGAAGCTTTCTTT	CASSYSHRGGTEAFF
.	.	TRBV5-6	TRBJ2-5	TGTGCCAGCAGCTTGGGTGTGCGGCAAGAGACCCAGTACTTC	CASSLGVRQETQYF
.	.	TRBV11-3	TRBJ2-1	TGTGCCAGCAGCTTAGCTGGATTCCATTACAATGAGCAGTTCTTC	CASSLAGFHYNEQFF
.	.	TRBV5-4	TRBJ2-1	TGTGCCAGCAGTCTGGAGTATCAAGGGCGACGGCAGTTCTTC	CASSLEYQGRRQFF
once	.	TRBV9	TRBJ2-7	TGTGCCAGCAGCGCAGGACGGAGCTCCTACGAGCAGTACTTC	CASSAGRSSYEQYF
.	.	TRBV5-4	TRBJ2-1	TGTGCCAGCAGCTCGCCCCAGATCAATGAGCAGTTCTTC	CASSSPQINEQFF
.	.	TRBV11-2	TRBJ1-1	TGTGCCAGCAGCTTAGTTACGGGAACTGAAGCTTTCTTT	CASSLVTGTEAFF
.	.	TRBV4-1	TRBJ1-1	TGCGCCAGCAGCCAATGGGGGGCTGACACTGAAGCTTTCTTT	CASSQWGADTEAFF
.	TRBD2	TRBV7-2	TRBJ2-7	TGTGCCAGCAGCGTAGACGCTAGCGGGGTCTCCTACGAGCAGTACTTC	CASSVDASGVSYEQYF
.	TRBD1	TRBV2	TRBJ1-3	TGTGCCAGCACCCGTGGGGACAGGGTCGGAAACACCATATATTTT	CASTRGDRVGNTIYF
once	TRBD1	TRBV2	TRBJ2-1	TGTGCCAGCAGCCGGGACAGTACCAATGAGCAGTTCTTC	CASSRDSTNEQFF
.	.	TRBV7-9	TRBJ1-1	TGTGCCAGCAGCAATGGACGGAGAGGCTACACTGAAGCTTTCTTT	CASSNGRRGYTEAFF
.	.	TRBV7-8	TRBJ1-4	TGTGCCAGCAGCCCTCGACAGGTGGATGAAAAACTGTTTTTT	CASSPRQVDEKLFF
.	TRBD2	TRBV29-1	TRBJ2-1	TGCAGCGTTCCAGTGGGACTAGGCCACAATGAGCAGTTCTTC	CSVPVGLGHNEQFF
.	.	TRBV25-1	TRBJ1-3	TGTGCCAGCAGGTTACAGAGCTGCTCTGGAAACACCATATATTTT	CASRLQSCSGNTIYF
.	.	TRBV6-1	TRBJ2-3	TGTGCCAGCAGTGAATATGACAGCCCTAGCACAGATACGCAGTATTTT	CASSEYDSPSTDTQYF
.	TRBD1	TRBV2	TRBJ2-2	TGTGCCAGCCGGGACAGGGTGATGACCGGGGAGCTGTTTTTT	CASRDRVMTGELFF
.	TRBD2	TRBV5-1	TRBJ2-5	TGCGCCAGCAGCTCTAGCGGGAGGGGAGGAGAGACCCAGTACTTC	CASSSSGRGGETQYF
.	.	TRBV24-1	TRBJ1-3	TGTGCCACCATATCTGGTTCTGGAAACACCATATATTTT	CATISGSGNTIYF
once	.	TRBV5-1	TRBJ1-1	TGCGCCAGCAGCTTGGGATTAACTGAAGCTTTCTTT	CASSLGLTEAFF
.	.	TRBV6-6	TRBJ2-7	TGTGCCAGCAGTTATCCGTTACCCTACGAGCAGTACTTC	CASSYPLPYEQYF
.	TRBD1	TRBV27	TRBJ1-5	TGTGCCAGCAGTCCGTGGACAGGGGTAGGGGGTGATCAGCCCCAGCATTTT	CASSPWTGVGGDQPQHF
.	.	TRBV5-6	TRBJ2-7	TGTGCCAGCAGCTTACAGGGATCGGGCGAGCAGTACTTC	CASSLQGSGEQYF
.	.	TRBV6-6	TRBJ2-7	TGTGCCAGCAGTTGGGGTGGGGGTGAGCAGTACTTC	CASSWGGGEQYF
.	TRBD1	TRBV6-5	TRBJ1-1	TGTGCCAGCATCAACAGGGGAGCCCCTGAAGCTTTCTTT	CASINRGAPEAFF
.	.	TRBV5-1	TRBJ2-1	TGCGCCAGCAGCTTGGCGGGTGAGCAGTTCTTC	CASSLAGEQFF
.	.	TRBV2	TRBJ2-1	TGTGCCAGCGATACAGGGTATCTAGGAAATGAGCAGTTCTTC	CASDTGYLGNEQFF